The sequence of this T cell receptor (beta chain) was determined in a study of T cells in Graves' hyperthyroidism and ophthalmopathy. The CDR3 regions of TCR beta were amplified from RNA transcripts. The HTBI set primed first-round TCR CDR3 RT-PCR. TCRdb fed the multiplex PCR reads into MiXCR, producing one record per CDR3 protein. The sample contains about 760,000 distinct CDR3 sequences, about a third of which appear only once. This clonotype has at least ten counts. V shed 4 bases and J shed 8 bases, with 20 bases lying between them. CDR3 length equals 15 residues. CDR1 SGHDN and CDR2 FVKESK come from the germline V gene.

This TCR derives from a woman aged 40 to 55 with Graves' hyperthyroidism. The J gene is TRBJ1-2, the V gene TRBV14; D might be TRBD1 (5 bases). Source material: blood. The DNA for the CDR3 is TGTGCCAGCAGCCCGATTGGCAGGTGGGGCGGCGGCTACACCTTC. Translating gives CASSPIGRWGGGYTF.